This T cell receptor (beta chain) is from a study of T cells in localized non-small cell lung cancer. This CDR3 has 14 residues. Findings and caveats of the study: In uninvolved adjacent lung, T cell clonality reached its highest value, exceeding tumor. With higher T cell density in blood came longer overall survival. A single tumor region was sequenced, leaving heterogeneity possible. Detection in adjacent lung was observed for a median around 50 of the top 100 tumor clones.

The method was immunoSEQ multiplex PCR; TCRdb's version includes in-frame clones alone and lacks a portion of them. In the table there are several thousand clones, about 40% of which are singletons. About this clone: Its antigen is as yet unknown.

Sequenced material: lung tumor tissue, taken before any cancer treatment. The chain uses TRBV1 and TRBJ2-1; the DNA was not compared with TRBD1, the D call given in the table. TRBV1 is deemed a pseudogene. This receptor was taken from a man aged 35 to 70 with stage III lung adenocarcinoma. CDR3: CASSQDRRGGEQFF. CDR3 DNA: TGCGCCAGCAGCCAAGATCGACGAGGGGGTGAGCAGTTCTTC.